Reported below is one T cell receptor (beta chain). What it binds is unknown. This sample was included in a study of radiotherapy plus CTLA-4 blockade in lung cancer. General study results and limits: TCR clones from tumors expanded in blood after radiotherapy plus ipilimumab. Response was reportedly best predicted by early blood T cell clone dynamics, with interferon-beta.

The protocol was immunoSEQ multiplex PCR, while the TCRdb copy is restricted to in-frame clones and leaves out a portion. This sample has around 26,000 clones, with roughly 70% found just once. The source material was peripheral blood, sampled from a patient treated with radiotherapy plus ipilimumab. The receptor comes from a human donor with non-small cell lung cancer whose response to radiotherapy plus ipilimumab could not be evaluated.

This chain's CDR3 is CASSFRQNTGELFF. Here the CDR3 DNA reads TGTGCCAGCAGCTTCAGACAGAACACCGGGGAGCTGTTTTTT. The chain joins TRBV11-2 to TRBJ2-2; D gene unclear. Germline loops: CDR1 SGHAT, CDR2 FQNNGV. The V end lost 3 bases, the J end lost 1 base, and 6 bases lay between the germline ends. The length of the CDR3 is 14 residues.